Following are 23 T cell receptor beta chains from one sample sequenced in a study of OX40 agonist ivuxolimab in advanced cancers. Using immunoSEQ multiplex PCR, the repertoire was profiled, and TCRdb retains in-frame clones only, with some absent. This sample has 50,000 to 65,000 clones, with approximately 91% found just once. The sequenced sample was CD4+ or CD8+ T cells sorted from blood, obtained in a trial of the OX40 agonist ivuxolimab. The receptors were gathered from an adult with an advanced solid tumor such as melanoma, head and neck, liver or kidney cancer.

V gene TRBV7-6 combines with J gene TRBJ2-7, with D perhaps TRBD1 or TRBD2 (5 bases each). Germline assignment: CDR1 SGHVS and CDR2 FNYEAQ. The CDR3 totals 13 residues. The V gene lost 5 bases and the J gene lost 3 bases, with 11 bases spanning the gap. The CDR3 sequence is CASSTGTGYEQYF. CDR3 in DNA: TGTGCCAGCAGCACCGGGACGGGCTACGAGCAGTACTTC. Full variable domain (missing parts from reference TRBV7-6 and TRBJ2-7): GAGVSQSPRYKVTKRGQDVALRCDPISGHVSLYWYRQALGQGPEFLTYFNYEAQQDKSGLPNDRFSAERPEGSISTLTIQRTEQRDSAMYRCASSTGTGYEQYFGPGTRLTVT.

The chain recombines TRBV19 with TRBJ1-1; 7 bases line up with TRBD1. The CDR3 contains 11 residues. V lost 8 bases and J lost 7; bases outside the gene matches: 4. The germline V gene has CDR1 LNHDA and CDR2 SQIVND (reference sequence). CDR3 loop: CASLTGIEAFF. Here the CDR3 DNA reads TGTGCCAGTTTGACAGGGATTGAAGCTTTCTTT.

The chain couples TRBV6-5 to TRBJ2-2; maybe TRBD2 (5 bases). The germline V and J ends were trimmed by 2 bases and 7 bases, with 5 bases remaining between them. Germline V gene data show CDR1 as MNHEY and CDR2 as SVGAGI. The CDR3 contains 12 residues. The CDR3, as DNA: TGTGCCAGCAGTTACGGGAGCGGGGAGCTGTTTTTT. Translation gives CASSYGSGELFF.

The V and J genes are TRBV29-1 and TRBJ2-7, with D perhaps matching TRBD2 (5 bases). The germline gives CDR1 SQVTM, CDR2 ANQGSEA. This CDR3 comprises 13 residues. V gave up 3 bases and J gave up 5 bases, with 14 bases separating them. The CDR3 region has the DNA TGCAGCGTTGACGAGGGAGCCAGCCACGAGCAGTACTTC. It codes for CSVDEGASHEQYF.

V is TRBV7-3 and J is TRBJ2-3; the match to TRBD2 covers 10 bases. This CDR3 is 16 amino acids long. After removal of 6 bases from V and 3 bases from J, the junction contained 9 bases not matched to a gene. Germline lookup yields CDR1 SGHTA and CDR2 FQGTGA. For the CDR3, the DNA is TGTGCCAGCAGTTTGAACCCGGGACTAGCGACAGATACGCAGTATTTT. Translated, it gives CASSLNPGLATDTQYF.

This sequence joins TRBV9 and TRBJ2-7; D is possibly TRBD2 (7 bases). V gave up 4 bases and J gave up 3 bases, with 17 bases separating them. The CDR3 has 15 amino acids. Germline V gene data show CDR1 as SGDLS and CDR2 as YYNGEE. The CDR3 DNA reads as TGTGCCAGCAGCAGGGGGGGGACTCCCTACTACGAGCAGTACTTC. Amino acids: CASSRGGTPYYEQYF.

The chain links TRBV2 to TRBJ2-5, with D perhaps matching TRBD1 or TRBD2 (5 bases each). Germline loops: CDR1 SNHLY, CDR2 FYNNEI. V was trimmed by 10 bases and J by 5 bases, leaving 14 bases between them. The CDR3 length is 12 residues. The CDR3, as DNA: TGTGCCACCACGACCGGGGCCGAGACCCAGTACTTC. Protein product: CATTTGAETQYF.

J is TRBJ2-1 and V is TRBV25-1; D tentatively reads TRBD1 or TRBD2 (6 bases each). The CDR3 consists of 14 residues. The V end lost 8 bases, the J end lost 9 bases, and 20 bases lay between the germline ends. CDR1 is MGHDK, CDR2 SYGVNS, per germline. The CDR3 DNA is TGTGCCAGCTCCTTTACAGGGCGGGATACTGAGCAGTTCTTC. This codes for CASSFTGRDTEQFF.

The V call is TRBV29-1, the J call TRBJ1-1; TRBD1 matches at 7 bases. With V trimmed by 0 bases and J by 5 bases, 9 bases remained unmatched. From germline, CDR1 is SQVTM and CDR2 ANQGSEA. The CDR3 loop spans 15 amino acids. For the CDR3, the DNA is TGCAGCGTTGAAGATCACGTGACAGGGTGGACTGAAGCTTTCTTT. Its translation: CSVEDHVTGWTEAFF.

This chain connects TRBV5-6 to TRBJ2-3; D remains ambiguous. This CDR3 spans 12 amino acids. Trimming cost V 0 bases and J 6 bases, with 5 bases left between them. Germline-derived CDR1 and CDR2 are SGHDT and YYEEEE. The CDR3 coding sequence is TGTGCCAGCAGCTTGGTTACGGATACGCAGTATTTT. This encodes CASSLVTDTQYF.

CDR3 protein: CASRGQDREVEQYF. The CDR3 DNA follows: TGTGCCAGCAGGGGGCAGGACAGGGAGGTCGAGCAGTACTTC. The chain has TRBV2 and TRBJ2-7, with TRBD1 identical over 8 bases. The CDR3 length is 14 residues. The V segment lost 6 bases and the J segment 6 bases; nucleotides outside the gene matches: 10. Germline lookup yields CDR1 SNHLY and CDR2 FYNNEI.

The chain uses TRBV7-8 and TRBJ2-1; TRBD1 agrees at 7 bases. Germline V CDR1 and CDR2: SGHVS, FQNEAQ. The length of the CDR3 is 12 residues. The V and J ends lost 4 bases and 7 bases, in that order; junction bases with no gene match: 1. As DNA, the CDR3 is TGTGCCAGCAGCTCCAGGGGGAATGAGCAGTTCTTC. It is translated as CASSSRGNEQFF. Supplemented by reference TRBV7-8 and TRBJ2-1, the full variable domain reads GAGVSQSPRYKVAKRGQDVALRCDPISGHVSLFWYQQALGQGPEFLTYFQNEAQLDKSGLPSDRFFAERPEGSVSTLKIQRTQQEDSAVYLCASSSRGNEQFFGPGTRLTVL.

CDR3 loop: CASSSIGYDREATYEQYF. The CDR3 nucleotides are TGTGCCAGCAGCTCGATCGGCTACGACAGGGAGGCAACCTACGAGCAGTACTTC. The gene calls are TRBV11-3 and TRBJ2-7, with D possibly TRBD1 on 7 matching bases. This CDR3 contains 18 residues. The germline V gene encodes CDR1 SGHNT and CDR2 YENEEA. V was cut by 4 bases and J by 2 bases, with 24 bases left in between.

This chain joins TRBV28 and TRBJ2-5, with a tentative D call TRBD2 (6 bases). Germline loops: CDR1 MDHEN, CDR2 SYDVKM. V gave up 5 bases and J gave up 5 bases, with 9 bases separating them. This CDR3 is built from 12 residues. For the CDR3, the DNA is TGTGCCAGCAGTCGGGACTCGGAGACCCAGTACTTC. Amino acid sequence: CASSRDSETQYF.

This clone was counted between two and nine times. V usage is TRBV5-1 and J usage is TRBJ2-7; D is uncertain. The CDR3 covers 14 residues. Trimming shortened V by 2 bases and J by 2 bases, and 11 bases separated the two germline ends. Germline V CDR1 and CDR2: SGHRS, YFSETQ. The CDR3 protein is CASSFPGDAYEQYF. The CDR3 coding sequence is TGCGCCAGCAGCTTCCCCGGTGATGCCTACGAGCAGTACTTC.

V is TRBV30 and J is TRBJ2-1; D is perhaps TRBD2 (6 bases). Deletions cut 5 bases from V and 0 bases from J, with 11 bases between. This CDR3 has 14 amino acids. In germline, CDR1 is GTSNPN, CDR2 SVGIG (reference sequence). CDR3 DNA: TGTGCCTGGGGCGGGATCTCCTCCTACAATGAGCAGTTCTTC. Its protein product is CAWGGISSYNEQFF.

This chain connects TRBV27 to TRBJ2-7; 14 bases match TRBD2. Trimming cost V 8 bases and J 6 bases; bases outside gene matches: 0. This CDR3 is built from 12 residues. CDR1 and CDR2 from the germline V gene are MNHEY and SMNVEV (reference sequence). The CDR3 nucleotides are TGTGCCAGCGGGACTAGCGGGAGCGAGCAGTACTTC. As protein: CASGTSGSEQYF.

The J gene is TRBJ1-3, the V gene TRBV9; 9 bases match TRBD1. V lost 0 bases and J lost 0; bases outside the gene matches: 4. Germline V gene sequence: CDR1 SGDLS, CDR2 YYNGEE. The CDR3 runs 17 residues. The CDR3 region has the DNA TGTGCCAGCAGCGTAGGGGGGGACAGGGTCTCTGGAAACACCATATATTTT. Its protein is CASSVGGDRVSGNTIYF.

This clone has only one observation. CDR3 nucleotides: TGTGCCAGCAGCTCTAGCGGGAGTTGGAATGAGCAGTTCTTC. It yields the protein CASSSSGSWNEQFF. The J gene is TRBJ2-1, the V gene TRBV9; 10 nucleotides agree with TRBD2. The CDR3 spans 14 residues. CDR1 is SGDLS, CDR2 YYNGEE, per germline. J lost 7 bases, V lost 4 bases, and 5 bases had no gene match.

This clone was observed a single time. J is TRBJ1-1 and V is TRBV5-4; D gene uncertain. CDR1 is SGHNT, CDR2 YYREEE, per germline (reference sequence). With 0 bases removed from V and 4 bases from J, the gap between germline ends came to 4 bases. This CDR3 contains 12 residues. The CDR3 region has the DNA TGTGCCAGCAGCTTGGAGAGCACTGAAGCTTTCTTT. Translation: CASSLESTEAFF.

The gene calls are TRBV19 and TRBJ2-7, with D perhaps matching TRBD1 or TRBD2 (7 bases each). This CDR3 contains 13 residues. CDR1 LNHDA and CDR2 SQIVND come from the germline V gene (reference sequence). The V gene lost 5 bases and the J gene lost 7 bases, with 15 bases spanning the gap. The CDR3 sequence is CASSPGGGAEQYF. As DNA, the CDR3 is TGTGCCAGTAGTCCAGGGGGGGGTGCGGAGCAGTACTTC.

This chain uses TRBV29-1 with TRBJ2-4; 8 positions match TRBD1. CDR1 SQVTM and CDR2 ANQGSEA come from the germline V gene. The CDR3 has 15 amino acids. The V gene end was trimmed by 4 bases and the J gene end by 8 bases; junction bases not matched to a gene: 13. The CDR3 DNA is TGCAGCGTTGCCCAGGGGGCTCGAACGGGCGACATTCAGTACTTC. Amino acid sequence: CSVAQGARTGDIQYF. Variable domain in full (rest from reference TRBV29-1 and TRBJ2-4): SAVISQKPSRDICQRGTSLTIQCQVDSQVTMMFWYRQQPGQSLTLIATANQGSEATYESGFVIDKFPISRPNLTFSTLTVSNMSPEDSSIYLCSVAQGARTGDIQYFGAGTRLSVL.

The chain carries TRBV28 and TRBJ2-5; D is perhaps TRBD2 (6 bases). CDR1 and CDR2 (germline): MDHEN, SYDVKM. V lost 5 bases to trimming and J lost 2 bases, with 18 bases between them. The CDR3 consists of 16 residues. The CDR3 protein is CASSPYSGSPQETQYF. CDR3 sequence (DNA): TGTGCCAGCAGTCCGTATTCCGGGAGCCCACAAGAGACCCAGTACTTC.